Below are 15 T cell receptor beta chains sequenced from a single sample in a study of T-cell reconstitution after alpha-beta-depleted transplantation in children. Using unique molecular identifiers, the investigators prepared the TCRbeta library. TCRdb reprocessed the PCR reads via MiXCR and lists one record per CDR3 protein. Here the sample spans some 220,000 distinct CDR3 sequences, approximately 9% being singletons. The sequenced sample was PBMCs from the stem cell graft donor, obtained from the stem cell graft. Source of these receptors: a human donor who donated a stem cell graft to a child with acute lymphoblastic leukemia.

As DNA, the CDR3 is TGCAGTGCTAGTATTGGGACTAGCGGGGGCCCGTTTCAAGAGACCCAGTACTTC. Translation: CSASIGTSGGPFQETQYF. This chain uses TRBV20-1 with TRBJ2-5; TRBD2 matches at 14 bases. This CDR3 has 18 amino acids. Trimming took 3 bases from V and 2 from J; bases not matched to a gene: 11. Germline CDR1 reads DFQATT; CDR2 reads SNEGSKA (reference sequence).

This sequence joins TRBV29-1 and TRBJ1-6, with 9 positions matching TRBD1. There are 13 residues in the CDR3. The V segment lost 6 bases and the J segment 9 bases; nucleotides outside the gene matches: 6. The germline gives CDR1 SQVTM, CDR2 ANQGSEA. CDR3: CSVRTGEGSPLHF. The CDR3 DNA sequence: TGCAGCGTGAGGACAGGGGAGGGTTCACCCCTCCACTTT.

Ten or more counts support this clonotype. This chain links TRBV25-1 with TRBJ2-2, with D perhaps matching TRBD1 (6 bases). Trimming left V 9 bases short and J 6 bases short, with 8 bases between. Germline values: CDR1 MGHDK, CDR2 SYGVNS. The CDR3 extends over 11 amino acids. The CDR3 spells CASRQAGELFF. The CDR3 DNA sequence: TGTGCCAGTAGACAGGCCGGGGAGCTGTTTTTT. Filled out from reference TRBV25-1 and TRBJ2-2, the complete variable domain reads EADIYQTPRYLVIGTGKKITLECSQTMGHDKMYWYQQDPGMELHLIHYSYGVNSTEKGDLSSESTVSRIRTEHFPLTLESARPSHTSQYLCASRQAGELFFGEGSRLTVL.

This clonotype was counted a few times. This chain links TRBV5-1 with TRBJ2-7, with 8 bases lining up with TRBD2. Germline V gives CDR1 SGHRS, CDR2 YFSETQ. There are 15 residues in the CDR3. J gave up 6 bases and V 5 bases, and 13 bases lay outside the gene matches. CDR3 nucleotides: TGCGCCAGCAGTCCCGTAGGCAGCGGGGGCTCCGAGCAGTACTTC. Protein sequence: CASSPVGSGGSEQYF. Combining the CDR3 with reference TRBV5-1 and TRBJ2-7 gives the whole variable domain KAGVTQTPRYLIKTRGQQVTLSCSPISGHRSVSWYQQTPGQGLQFLFEYFSETQRNKGNFPGRFSGRQFSNSRSEMNVSTLELGDSALYLCASSPVGSGGSEQYFGPGTRLTVT.

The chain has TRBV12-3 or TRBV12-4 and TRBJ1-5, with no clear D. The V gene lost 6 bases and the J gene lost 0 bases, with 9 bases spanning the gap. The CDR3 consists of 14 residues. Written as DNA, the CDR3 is TGTGCCAGCAGCCTCCAGTATAGCAATCAGCCCCAGCATTTT. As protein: CASSLQYSNQPQHF.

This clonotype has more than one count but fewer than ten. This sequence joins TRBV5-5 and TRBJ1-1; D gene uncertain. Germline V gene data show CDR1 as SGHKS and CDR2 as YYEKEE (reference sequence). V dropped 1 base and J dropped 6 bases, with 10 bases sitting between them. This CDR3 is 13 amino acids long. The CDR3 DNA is TGTGCCAGCAGCTTGCTTGCCTCCCCTGAAGCTTTCTTT. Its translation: CASSLLASPEAFF.

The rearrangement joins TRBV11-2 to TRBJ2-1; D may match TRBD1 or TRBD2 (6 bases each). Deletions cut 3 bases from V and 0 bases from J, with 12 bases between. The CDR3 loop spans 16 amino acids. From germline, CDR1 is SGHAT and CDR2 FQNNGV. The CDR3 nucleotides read TGTGCCAGCAGCTTGGGGGGACACAGCTCCTACAATGAGCAGTTCTTC. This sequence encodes CASSLGGHSSYNEQFF.

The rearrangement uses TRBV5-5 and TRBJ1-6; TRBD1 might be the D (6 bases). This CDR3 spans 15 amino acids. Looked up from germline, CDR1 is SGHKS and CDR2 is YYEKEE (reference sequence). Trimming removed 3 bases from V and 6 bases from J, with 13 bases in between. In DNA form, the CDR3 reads TGTGCCAGCAGCTCGCAGGGGAGAAGTAATTCACCCCTCCACTTT. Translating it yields CASSSQGRSNSPLHF.

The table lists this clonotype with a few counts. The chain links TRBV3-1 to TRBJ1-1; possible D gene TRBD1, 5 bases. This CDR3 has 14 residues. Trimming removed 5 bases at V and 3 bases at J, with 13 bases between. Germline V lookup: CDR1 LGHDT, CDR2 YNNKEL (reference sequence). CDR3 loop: CASSLEARDTEAFF. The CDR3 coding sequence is TGTGCCAGCAGCTTGGAGGCCAGGGACACTGAAGCTTTCTTT.

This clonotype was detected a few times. CDR3 sequence: CASSLGRSVAKNIQYF. In nucleotides, the CDR3 is TGTGCCAGCAGCTTAGGGCGATCGGTAGCCAAAAACATTCAGTACTTC. This chain links TRBV11-2 with TRBJ2-4; D unclear. Per the germline V gene, CDR1 is SGHAT and CDR2 is FQNNGV. The CDR3 covers 16 residues. The V gene lost 1 base and the J gene lost 0 bases, with 10 bases spanning the gap.

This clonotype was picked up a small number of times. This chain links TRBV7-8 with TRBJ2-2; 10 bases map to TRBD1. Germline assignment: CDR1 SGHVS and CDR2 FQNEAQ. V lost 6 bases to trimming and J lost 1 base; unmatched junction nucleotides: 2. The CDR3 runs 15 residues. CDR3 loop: CASSRDRGNTGELFF. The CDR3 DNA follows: TGTGCCAGCAGTAGGGACAGGGGGAACACCGGGGAGCTGTTTTTT.

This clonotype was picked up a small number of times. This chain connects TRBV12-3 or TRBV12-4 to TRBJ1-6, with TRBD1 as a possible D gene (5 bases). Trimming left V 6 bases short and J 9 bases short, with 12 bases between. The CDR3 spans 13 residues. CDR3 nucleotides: TGTGCCAGCAGCCCACTTCAGGGTTCACCCCTCCACTTT. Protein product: CASSPLQGSPLHF.

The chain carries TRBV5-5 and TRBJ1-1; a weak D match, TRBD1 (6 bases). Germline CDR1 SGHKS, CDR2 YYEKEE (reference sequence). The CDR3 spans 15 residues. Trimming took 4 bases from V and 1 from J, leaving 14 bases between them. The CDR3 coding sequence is TGTGCCAGCAGCCCAAATCTGGACAGGAACACTGAAGCTTTCTTT. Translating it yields CASSPNLDRNTEAFF.

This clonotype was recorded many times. The CDR3 DNA is TGTGCCAGCAGCAGGGGACTCCAAGCCAAAAACATTCAGTACTTC. Amino acid sequence: CASSRGLQAKNIQYF. This chain joins TRBV12-3 or TRBV12-4 and TRBJ2-4; D may be TRBD1 or TRBD2 (6 bases each). The length of the CDR3 is 15 residues. V shed 6 bases and J shed 0 bases, with 12 bases lying between them.

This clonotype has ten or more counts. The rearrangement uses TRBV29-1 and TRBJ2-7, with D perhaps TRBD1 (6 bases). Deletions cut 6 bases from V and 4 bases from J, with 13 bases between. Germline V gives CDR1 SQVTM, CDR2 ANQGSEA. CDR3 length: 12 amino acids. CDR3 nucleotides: TGCAGCGTCTCCAGGGGTTGGTACGAGCAGTACTTC. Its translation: CSVSRGWYEQYF.